Below are 26 T cell receptor beta chains sequenced from a single sample in a study of somatic mutations in cytotoxic T cells in rheumatoid arthritis. Libraries were prepared by immunoSEQ multiplex PCR; TCRdb keeps only in-frame clonotypes and omits some of them. Among around 20,000 clones listed, under 85% were seen once. Input material: CD8+ T cells sorted from blood. These receptors came from an adult with rheumatoid arthritis.

The V gene is TRBV5-4, the J gene TRBJ2-3; 13 nucleotides agree with TRBD2. The ends lost 4 bases at V and 5 bases at J; junction bases unmatched: 10. Germline CDR1 is SGHNT and CDR2 is YYREEE (reference sequence). The CDR3 is 17 amino acids. For the CDR3, the DNA is TGTGCCAGCAGCCCGCTGACTAGCGGGGGGCATGGAGATACGCAGTATTTT. It codes for CASSPLTSGGHGDTQYF.

The J gene is TRBJ1-1, the V gene TRBV7-2; 7 nucleotides line up with TRBD1. Trimming took 1 base from V and 0 from J; bases not matched to a gene: 8. Germline V gene lookup returns CDR1 SGHTA and CDR2 FQGNSA. There are 17 residues in the CDR3. CDR3 amino acids: CASSLGVTGFLNTEAFF. CDR3 DNA sequence: TGTGCCAGCAGCTTAGGTGTGACAGGGTTCCTGAACACTGAAGCTTTCTTT.

This rearrangement joins TRBV27 to TRBJ2-3, with TRBD2 matching 10 bases. The germline V gene has CDR1 MNHEY and CDR2 SMNVEV (reference sequence). CDR3 length equals 15 residues. V lost 6 bases to trimming and J lost 5 bases; unmatched junction nucleotides: 8. The CDR3 region is CASSIHPSGGDTQYF. The CDR3 nucleotides are TGTGCCAGCAGCATCCATCCTAGCGGGGGAGATACGCAGTATTTT.

The V and J genes are TRBV6-6 and TRBJ1-2; D unclear. The CDR3 sequence is 15 residues long. Germline CDR1 is MNHNY and CDR2 is SVGAGI (reference sequence). V dropped 6 bases and J dropped 4 bases, with 18 bases sitting between them. CDR3 nucleotide sequence: TGTGCCAGCAGCCCACATCCGAAGGGTGGCTATGGCTACACCTTC. Encoded protein: CASSPHPKGGYGYTF.

As DNA, the CDR3 is TGTGCCAGCAGAGGGGTGGGGCTCTCTGGGGCCAACGTCCTGACTTTC. Translation: CASRGVGLSGANVLTF. The J gene is TRBJ2-6, the V gene TRBV7-2, with a weak D call TRBD1 (5 bases). The CDR3 extends over 16 amino acids. V shed 6 bases and J shed 0 bases, with 12 bases lying between them. Germline-derived CDR1 and CDR2 are SGHTA and FQGNSA. The whole variable domain, remainder taken from reference TRBV7-2 and TRBJ2-6, is GAGVSQSPSNKVTEKGKDVELRCDPISGHTALYWYRQSLGQGLEFLIYFQGNSAPDKSGLPSDRFSAERTGGSVSTLTIQRTQQEDSAVYLCASRGVGLSGANVLTFGAGSRLTVL.

The chain is built from TRBV11-2 and TRBJ1-1; D remains unclear. Germline CDR1 and CDR2: SGHAT and FQNNGV. V was pared by 1 base and J by 5 bases, with 14 bases between. The CDR3 has 15 amino acids. The CDR3 is CASSLAPRSGTEAFF. The CDR3 DNA sequence: TGTGCCAGCAGCTTAGCCCCCAGGAGTGGGACTGAAGCTTTCTTT.

This clone showed up just a few times. The chain is built from TRBV9 and TRBJ1-1; no reliable D call. V was clipped by 5 bases and J by 4 bases, with 6 bases between them. This CDR3 comprises 11 residues. Germline CDR1 and CDR2: SGDLS and YYNGEE. This CDR3 reads CASSRGTEAFF. DNA of the CDR3: TGTGCCAGCAGTCGGGGCACTGAAGCTTTCTTT.

The rearrangement links TRBV7-9 to TRBJ2-5; 10 bases are shared with TRBD2. Per the germline V gene, CDR1 is SEHNR and CDR2 is FQNEAQ (reference sequence). The CDR3 has 15 residues. V dropped 5 bases and J dropped 2; count of bases not matched to a gene: 5. CDR3 residues: CASSAGLAEQETQYF. The CDR3 bases are TGTGCCAGCAGCGCTGGACTAGCGGAACAAGAGACCCAGTACTTC.

The CDR3 region has the DNA TGCGCCAGCAGCTTGGAGGGGACAGGGTGGGGAGATACGCAGTATTTT. As protein: CASSLEGTGWGDTQYF. This chain uses TRBV5-1 with TRBJ2-3, with TRBD1 identical over 9 bases. CDR1 SGHRS and CDR2 YFSETQ come from the germline V gene. The CDR3 runs 16 residues. The J segment lost 5 bases and the V segment lost 0 bases, leaving 7 bases of the junction unmatched.

The V call is TRBV7-3, the J call TRBJ2-1, with D possibly being TRBD2 (7 bases). Germline V CDR1 and CDR2: SGHTA, FQGTGA. V lost 4 bases and J 6 bases, leaving 13 bases between the germline ends. This CDR3 is built from 14 residues. The CDR3 coding sequence is TGTGCCAGCAGCTCCCTAGGGGGGGGCAATGAGCAGTTCTTC. This encodes CASSSLGGGNEQFF.

The chain is built from TRBV11-2 and TRBJ2-7; D is undetermined. Germline V gives CDR1 SGHAT, CDR2 FQNNGV. CDR3 size: 12 residues. Trimming removed 5 bases at V and 9 bases at J, with 14 bases between. In nucleotides, the CDR3 is TGTGCCAGCAGCCCCACCCCAACGCGGCAGTACTTC. Residues: CASSPTPTRQYF. Full variable domain (missing parts from reference TRBV11-2 and TRBJ2-7): EAGVAQSPRYKIIEKRQSVAFWCNPISGHATLYWYQQILGQGPKLLIQFQNNGVVDDSQLPKDRFSAERLKGVDSTLKIQPAKLEDSAVYLCASSPTPTRQYFGPGTRLTVT.

This clone was picked up one time. The V and J genes are TRBV7-6 and TRBJ2-3; 8 bases agree with TRBD2. CDR3 length: 18 residues. Trimming cost V 6 bases and J 1 base; bases outside gene matches: 15. Germline V gene data show CDR1 as SGHVS and CDR2 as FNYEAQ. The CDR3 nucleotides read TGTGCCAGCAGTTTAAGGTCTAGCGGCGGGGGGCGCACAGATACGCAGTATTTT. Translated, it gives CASSLRSSGGGRTDTQYF. Filled out from reference TRBV7-6 and TRBJ2-3, the complete variable domain reads GAGVSQSPRYKVTKRGQDVALRCDPISGHVSLYWYRQALGQGPEFLTYFNYEAQQDKSGLPNDRFSAERPEGSISTLTIQRTEQRDSAMYRCASSLRSSGGGRTDTQYFGPGTRLTVL.

The count of this clone is one. This chain connects TRBV7-6 to TRBJ2-3; weak D call: TRBD2 (5 bases). The V gene's germline CDR1 is SGHVS and CDR2 FNYEAQ. Deletions cut 0 bases from V and 1 base from J, with 8 bases between. There are 15 residues in the CDR3. CDR3 nucleotides: TGTGCCAGCAGCTTAGCGTCCGGGGGCACAGATACGCAGTATTTT. Amino acid sequence: CASSLASGGTDTQYF.

The V and J genes are TRBV27 and TRBJ1-1; possible D gene TRBD1, 5 bases. This CDR3 region has 15 residues. Germline CDR1 MNHEY, CDR2 SMNVEV (reference sequence). Deletions cut 0 bases from V and 3 bases from J, with 11 bases between. CDR3: CASSLSGGLDTEAFF. The CDR3 DNA reads TGTGCCAGCAGTTTATCTGGGGGATTGGACACTGAAGCTTTCTTT.

The chain couples TRBV5-5 to TRBJ2-4, with 8 nucleotides matching TRBD1. After removal of 4 bases from V and 8 bases from J, the junction contained 8 bases not matched to a gene. Germline CDR1 and CDR2: SGHKS and YYEKEE (reference sequence). This CDR3 has 14 residues. Here the CDR3 reads CASSLGQVKDIQYF. The CDR3 DNA reads as TGTGCCAGCAGCCTGGGACAGGTCAAGGACATTCAGTACTTC.

This clone showed up just once. CDR3 bases: TGTGCCATCAGTGAGCCAGGGGGACCAGAAGCTTTCTTT. This translates into CAISEPGGPEAFF. This sequence joins TRBV10-3 and TRBJ1-1; 7 nucleotides line up with TRBD1. This CDR3 has 13 amino acids. J lost 8 bases, V lost 2 bases, and 5 bases had no gene match. CDR1 is ENHRY, CDR2 SYGVKD, per germline.

This clone has a single count. This rearrangement joins TRBV9 to TRBJ2-3; 9 positions match TRBD2. This CDR3 spans 15 amino acids. The trim removed 3 bases at V and 4 bases at J, leaving 6 bases unmatched. Germline CDR1 reads SGDLS; CDR2 reads YYNGEE. DNA for the CDR3: TGTGCCAGCAGCGATAGCGGGAGAGGAGCAGATACGCAGTATTTT. This translates into CASSDSGRGADTQYF.

V gene TRBV27 combines with J gene TRBJ1-2, with D maybe TRBD1 (5 bases). CDR1 and CDR2 (germline): MNHEY, SMNVEV (reference sequence). Trimming took 1 base from V and 0 from J, leaving 9 bases between them. The CDR3 is 15 residues long. The CDR3 DNA reads TGTGCCAGCAGTTTATATCCAGGGACTAACTATGGCTACACCTTC. This codes for CASSLYPGTNYGYTF.

This chain links TRBV11-3 with TRBJ2-7; D is unclear. V lost 5 bases and J lost 7, with 18 bases in between. Per germline, CDR1 SGHNT and CDR2 YENEEA. This CDR3 has 14 residues. In DNA, the CDR3 is TGTGCCAGCAGCGTAGGCCGGGCCCTAGAGGAGCAGTACTTC. It specifies CASSVGRALEEQYF.

The rearrangement uses TRBV11-2 and TRBJ2-5; D ambiguous. The end of the DNA aligns better with TRBJ2-7, so the J call may be wrong. Germline assignment: CDR1 SGHAT and CDR2 FQNNGV. The CDR3 covers 14 residues. CDR3 amino acids: CASRRAIGSYEQYF. In DNA, the CDR3 is TGTGCCAGCAGGCGTGCCATAGGGTCCTACGAGCAGTACTTC.

This chain joins TRBV29-1 and TRBJ1-2, with D hard to call. The CDR3 totals 12 residues. Looked up from germline, CDR1 is SQVTM and CDR2 is ANQGSEA. V was clipped by 5 bases and J by 0 bases, with 7 bases between them. The chain's CDR3 is CSVTEANYGYTF. In DNA, the CDR3 is TGCAGCGTTACAGAGGCTAACTATGGCTACACCTTC.

The genes are TRBV2 and TRBJ2-3, with 7 bases lining up with TRBD2. Germline CDR1 is SNHLY and CDR2 is FYNNEI. V trimming: 5 bases; J trimming: 2 bases; junction bases outside the gene matches: 10. This CDR3 has 16 residues. The CDR3 loop is CASSLRDYRFTDTQYF. CDR3 sequence (DNA): TGTGCCAGCAGTTTACGGGACTACCGGTTCACAGATACGCAGTATTTT.

This chain uses TRBV9 with TRBJ2-1; maybe TRBD2 (6 bases). The CDR3 length is 15 residues. Germline-derived CDR1 and CDR2 are SGDLS and YYNGEE. Trimming took 4 bases from V and 9 from J, leaving 20 bases between them. CDR3 residues: CASSSRLGLGSEQFF. In DNA form, the CDR3 reads TGTGCCAGCAGCAGTAGACTAGGTTTGGGTAGTGAGCAGTTCTTC. Full variable domain (outside the CDR3, taken from reference TRBV9 and TRBJ2-1): DSGVTQTPKHLITATGQRVTLRCSPRSGDLSVYWYQQSLDQGLQFLIQYYNGEERAKGNILERFSAQQFPDLHSELNLSSLELGDSALYFCASSSRLGLGSEQFFGPGTRLTVL.

The genes are TRBV6-4 and TRBJ2-1, with D tentatively TRBD2 (6 bases). The CDR3 runs 15 residues. Germline V gives CDR1 MRHNA, CDR2 SNTAGT. V lost 0 bases, J lost 6 bases, and 12 bases lay in between. CDR3 region: CASSDSAGGANEQFF. CDR3 nucleotides: TGTGCCAGCAGTGACTCGGCAGGAGGGGCCAATGAGCAGTTCTTC.

This clone was observed a handful of times. The V and J genes are TRBV30 and TRBJ2-7; D might be TRBD2 (5 bases). Per the germline V gene, CDR1 is GTSNPN and CDR2 is SVGIG (reference sequence). This CDR3 has 13 amino acids. Trimming left V 3 bases short and J 3 bases short, with 12 bases between. In nucleotides, the CDR3 is TGTGCCTGGAGCGCTAGGGAGATCTACGAGCAGTACTTC. Its translation: CAWSAREIYEQYF.

The chain couples TRBV19 to TRBJ1-5; the D is unclear. The ends were cut back, 4 bases at V and 6 bases at J, with 10 bases in the middle. The CDR3 has 13 amino acids. Germline assignment: CDR1 LNHDA and CDR2 SQIVND (reference sequence). For the CDR3, the DNA is TGTGCCAGTAGTACTTTAGGGAGTCAGCCCCAGCATTTT. Protein product: CASSTLGSQPQHF.